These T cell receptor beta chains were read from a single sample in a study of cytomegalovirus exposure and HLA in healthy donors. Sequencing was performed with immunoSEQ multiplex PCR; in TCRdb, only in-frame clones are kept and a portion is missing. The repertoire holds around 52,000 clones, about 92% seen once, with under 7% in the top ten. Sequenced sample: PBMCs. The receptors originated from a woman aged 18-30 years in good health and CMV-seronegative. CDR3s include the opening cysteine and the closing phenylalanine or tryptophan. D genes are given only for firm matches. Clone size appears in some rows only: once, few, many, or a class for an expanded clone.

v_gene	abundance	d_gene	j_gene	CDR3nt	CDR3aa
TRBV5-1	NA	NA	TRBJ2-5	TGCGCCAGCAGCTTTCCGACAAACTACCAAGAGACCCAGTACTTC	CASSFPTNYQETQYF
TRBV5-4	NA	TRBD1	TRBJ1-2	TGTGCCAGCAGCGGCCGAACAGGGGTAGGTGACTATGGCTACACCTTC	CASSGRTGVGDYGYTF
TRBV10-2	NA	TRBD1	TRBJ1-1	TGCGCCAGCAGTAAAAACAGGGGAGTGGAAGCTTTCTTT	CASSKNRGVEAFF
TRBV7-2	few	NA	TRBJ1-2	TGTGCCAGCAACCAGGGTCAAATCCGACAGTCCCCTAGAGGATACACCTTC	CASNQGQIRQSPRGYTF
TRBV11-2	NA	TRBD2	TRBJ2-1	TGTGCCAGCAGCTTATCCGGGAGGGCCGATGAGCAGTTCTTC	CASSLSGRADEQFF
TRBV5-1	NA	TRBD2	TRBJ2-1	TGCGCCAGCAGCTTAACGGCCGGGACTAGCGGGAGGGCGAGGGAGCAGTTCTTC	CASSLTAGTSGRAREQFF
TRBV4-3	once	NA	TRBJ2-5	TGCGCCAGCAGCCAAGATCAAGCGATTGGGGGGAAGGGCGCACGAGAGACCCAGTACTTC	CASSQDQAIGGKGARETQYF
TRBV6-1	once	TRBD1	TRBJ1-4	TGTGCCACCTCAACAGGGGCACGTGAAAAACTGTTTTTT	CATSTGAREKLFF
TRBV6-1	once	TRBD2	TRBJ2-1	TGTGCCAGCAGACATACTAGCGGGAGAAGGTGCTTCTTC	CASRHTSGRRCFF
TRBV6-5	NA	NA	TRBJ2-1	TGTGCCAGCAGTTACTCTAGGAGCGGAGCGGCTGAGCAGTTCTTC	CASSYSRSGAAEQFF
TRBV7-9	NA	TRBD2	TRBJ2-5	TGTGCCAGCAGCTTAGGCGTAGCGGGAGGTATGGAGACCCAGTACTTC	CASSLGVAGGMETQYF
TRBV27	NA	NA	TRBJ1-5	TGTGCCAGCAGTTTCGGTCCAGCGCCGGGGCCCCAGCATTTT	CASSFGPAPGPQHF
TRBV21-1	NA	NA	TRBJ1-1	TGTGCCAGCAGCACCAGACAGGGAGAAAGCACTGAAGCTTTCTTT	CASSTRQGESTEAFF
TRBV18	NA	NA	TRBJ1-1	TGTGCCAGCTCACCTCCGGGTCCCAAACTGAACACTGAAGCTTTCTTT	CASSPPGPKLNTEAFF
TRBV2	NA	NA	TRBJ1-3	TGTGCCAGCAGTCCCGGGGGTGTAGGGGCTGGAAACACCATATATTTT	CASSPGGVGAGNTIYF
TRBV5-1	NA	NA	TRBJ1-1	TGCGCCAGCGGGGGCAGGGTGGATGCTGAAGCTTTCTTT	CASGGRVDAEAFF
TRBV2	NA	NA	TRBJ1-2	TGTGCCAGCAGTGAAGACAGATCTAACTATGGCTACACCTTC	CASSEDRSNYGYTF
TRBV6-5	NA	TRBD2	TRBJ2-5	TGTGCCAGCAGTTCCGTAAGCGGGGGGGAGACCCAGTACTTC	CASSSVSGGETQYF
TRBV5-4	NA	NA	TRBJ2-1	TGTGCCAGCAGCCTGGGGGCTAGCAGTTCCTACAATGAGCAGTTCTTC	CASSLGASSSYNEQFF
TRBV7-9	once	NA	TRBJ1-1	TGTGCCAGCAGCTTCGGGTCTCTCGGAACTGAAGCTTTCTTT	CASSFGSLGTEAFF
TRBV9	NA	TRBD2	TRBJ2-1	TGTGCCAGCAGCGAAAAACAAGCGGGAGGATACAATGAGCAGTTCTTC	CASSEKQAGGYNEQFF
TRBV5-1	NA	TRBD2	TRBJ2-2	TGCGCCAGCAGCTTGGGACTAGCATACACCGGGGAGCTGTTTTTT	CASSLGLAYTGELFF
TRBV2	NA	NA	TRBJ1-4	TGTGCCAGCAACAGGGCCCAAAATGAAAAACTGTTTTTT	CASNRAQNEKLFF
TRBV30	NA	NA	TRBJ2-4	TGTGCCTGGAGTGGGGAACTACAGGTAGACATTCAGTACTTC	CAWSGELQVDIQYF
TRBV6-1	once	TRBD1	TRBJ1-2	TGTGCCAGCAGTACGGGACAGGGGATGGACTATGGCTACACCTTC	CASSTGQGMDYGYTF
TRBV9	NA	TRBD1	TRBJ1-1	TGTGCCAGCAGGCCTACAGGGGGCGCTCCGGACACTGAAGCTTTCTTT	CASRPTGGAPDTEAFF
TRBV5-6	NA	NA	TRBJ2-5	TGTGCCAGCAGCCTAGGGGCGGTGGAGACCCAGTACTTC	CASSLGAVETQYF
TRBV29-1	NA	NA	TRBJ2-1	TGCAGCGTTTCAGGGATCTACTACAATGAGCAGTTCTTC	CSVSGIYYNEQFF
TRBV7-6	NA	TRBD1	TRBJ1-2	TGTGCCAGCAGCTTAGGGACAGGGATTGGCTATGGCTACACCTTC	CASSLGTGIGYGYTF
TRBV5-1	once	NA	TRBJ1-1	TGCGCCAGCAGCTTGCACAGCCTTAACACTGAAGCTTTCTTT	CASSLHSLNTEAFF
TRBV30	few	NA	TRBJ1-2	TGTGCCTGGAGTGAGCCACAGGGTCTCGACTACACCTTC	CAWSEPQGLDYTF
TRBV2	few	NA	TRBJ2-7	TGTGCCAGCAGTCTAGACTACTCCTACGAGCAGTACTTC	CASSLDYSYEQYF
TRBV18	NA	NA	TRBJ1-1	TGTGCCAGCACCGGCTTTGGGGGCGGGACTGAAGCTTTCTTT	CASTGFGGGTEAFF
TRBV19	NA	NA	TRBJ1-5	TGTGCCAGTAGTATCCCCAGGGGCGCGTCTCAGCCCCAGCATTTT	CASSIPRGASQPQHF
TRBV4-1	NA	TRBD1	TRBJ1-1	TGCGCCAGCAGCCAAGGACAGGGGGACGGCACTGAAGCTTTCTTT	CASSQGQGDGTEAFF
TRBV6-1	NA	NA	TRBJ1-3	TGTGCCAGCACCACGGCACGACAGGGAAACACCATATATTTT	CASTTARQGNTIYF
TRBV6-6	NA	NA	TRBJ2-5	TGTGCCAGCACATCAGCTCTCGAGGCAGAGACCCAGTACTTC	CASTSALEAETQYF
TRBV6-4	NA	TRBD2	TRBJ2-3	TGTGCCAGCAGTGACTCGCGGGGGGCGGATACGCAGTATTTT	CASSDSRGADTQYF
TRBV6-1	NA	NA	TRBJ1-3	TGTGCCAGCAGGGGGGCTCCCGGAAACACCATATATTTT	CASRGAPGNTIYF
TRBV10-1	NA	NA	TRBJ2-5	TGCGCCAGCAGTCTACAGGGCCAAGAGACCCAGTACTTC	CASSLQGQETQYF
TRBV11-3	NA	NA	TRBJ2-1	TGTGCCAGCAGCTCGACTAGTACGTACAATGAGCAGTTCTTC	CASSSTSTYNEQFF
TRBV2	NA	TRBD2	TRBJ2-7	TGTGCCAGCAAACTTACTAGCGGTAGCTCCTACGAGCAGTACTTC	CASKLTSGSSYEQYF
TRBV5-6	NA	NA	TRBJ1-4	TGTGCCAGCAGCTTGGGTTTTATGGGCGAAAAACTGTTTTTT	CASSLGFMGEKLFF
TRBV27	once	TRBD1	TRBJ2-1	TGTGCCATCTGCCCACTACCGGGACAGGGAAATGAGCAGTTCTTC	CAICPLPGQGNEQFF
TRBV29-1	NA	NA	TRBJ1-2	TGCAGCGTGAGGGCTGGGGTCTCAGTCTATGGCTACACCTTC	CSVRAGVSVYGYTF
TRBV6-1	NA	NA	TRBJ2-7	TGTGCCAGCAGTGAATACGGTTGGGGAGACCAGCGCGACGAGCAGTACTTC	CASSEYGWGDQRDEQYF
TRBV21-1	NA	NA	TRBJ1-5	TGTGCCAGCAGCGGCGACCCAGGGGTGGGAGGGTGGAATCAGCCCCAGCATTTT	CASSGDPGVGGWNQPQHF
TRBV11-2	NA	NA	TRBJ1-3	TGTGCCAGCAGCTTAGAGAACAAATTATATAGCGGTGGAAACACCATATATTTT	CASSLENKLYSGGNTIYF
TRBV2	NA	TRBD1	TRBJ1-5	TGTGCCAGCGTTGGGCAGGGGGGAGCGAATCAGCCCCAGCATTTT	CASVGQGGANQPQHF
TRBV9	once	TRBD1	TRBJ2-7	TGTGCCAGCAGCGGGGGACAGGGATATCACGAGCAGTACTTC	CASSGGQGYHEQYF
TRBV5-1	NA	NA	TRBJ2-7	TGCGCCAGCAGCTTGGACGGGAACTCCTACGAGCAGTACTTC	CASSLDGNSYEQYF
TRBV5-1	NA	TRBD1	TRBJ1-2	TGCGCCAGCAGCTTGGATGGACAGGGGAACTATGGCTACACCTTC	CASSLDGQGNYGYTF